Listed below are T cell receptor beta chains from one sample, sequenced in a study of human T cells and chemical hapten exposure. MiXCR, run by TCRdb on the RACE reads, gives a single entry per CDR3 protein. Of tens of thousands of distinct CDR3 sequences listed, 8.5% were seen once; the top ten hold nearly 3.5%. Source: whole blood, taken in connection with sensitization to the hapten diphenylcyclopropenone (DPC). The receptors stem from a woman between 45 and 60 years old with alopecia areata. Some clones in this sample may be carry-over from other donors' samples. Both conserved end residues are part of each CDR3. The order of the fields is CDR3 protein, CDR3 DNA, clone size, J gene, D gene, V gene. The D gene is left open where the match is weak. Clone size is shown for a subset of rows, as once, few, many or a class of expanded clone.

CASSQAYGYTF	TGTGCCAGCAGCCAAGCATATGGCTACACCTTC	few	TRBJ1-2	.	TRBV3-1
CASSLGLGGRGTEAFF	TGTGCCAGCAGCTTAGGATTGGGTGGCAGGGGGACTGAAGCTTTCTTT	.	TRBJ1-1	TRBD1	TRBV7-6
CSVPTGLGQFF	TGCAGCGTCCCCACAGGGTTAGGACAGTTCTTC	.	TRBJ2-1	.	TRBV29-1
CASSLSFGQEKGNTIYF	TGTGCCAGCAGCCTCTCCTTCGGACAGGAGAAGGGAAACACCATATATTTT	.	TRBJ1-3	TRBD1	TRBV7-9
CASSFPPDRPNYGYTF	TGTGCCAGCAGTTTCCCCCCGGACAGACCCAACTATGGCTACACCTTC	few	TRBJ1-2	.	TRBV28
CSARRGETYEQYF	TGCAGTGCTAGAAGGGGAGAGACCTACGAGCAGTACTTC	.	TRBJ2-7	.	TRBV20-1
CASSHDTRTAYEQYF	TGCGCCAGCAGCCACGATACACGGACGGCGTACGAGCAGTACTTC	.	TRBJ2-7	.	TRBV4-3
CASSPRDTNQPQHF	TGTGCCAGCAGCCCCCGGGACACCAATCAGCCCCAGCATTTT	many	TRBJ1-5	.	TRBV6-5
CASSLESGDGYTF	TGCGCCAGCAGCTTGGAATCCGGGGATGGCTACACCTTC	many	TRBJ1-2	.	TRBV5-1
CASSTQGNEQFF	TGTGCCAGCAGTACCCAGGGGAATGAGCAGTTCTTC	.	TRBJ2-1	.	TRBV6-5
CASSPRRSSGNTIYF	TGCGCCAGCAGCCCCAGACGGAGCTCTGGAAACACCATATATTTT	.	TRBJ1-3	.	TRBV5-1
CDSSFTGQGTGNTIYF	TGCGACAGCAGCTTTACGGGACAGGGAACTGGAAACACCATATATTTT	.	TRBJ1-3	TRBD1	TRBV5-1
CASSTPAGGEQFF	TGTGCCAGTAGTACCCCCGCCGGGGGCGAGCAGTTCTTC	many	TRBJ2-1	.	TRBV19
CASGLVKQGAANEKLFF	TGTGCTAGTGGTTTGGTAAAGCAGGGGGCGGCTAATGAAAAACTGTTTTTT	few	TRBJ1-4	TRBD1	TRBV12-5
CASSEAGGSEKLFF	TGTGCCAGCAGCGAAGCGGGGGGCAGCGAAAAACTGTTTTTT	few	TRBJ1-4	.	TRBV6-5
CASSQGGGLSQRTQYF	TGTGCCAGCAGCCAAGGCGGGGGCCTATCACAGAGGACGCAGTATTTT	few	TRBJ2-3	.	TRBV3-2
CASSPGTENQPQHF	TGTGCCAGCAGTCCCGGGACAGAGAATCAGCCCCAGCATTTT	few	TRBJ1-5	TRBD1	TRBV7-2
CASSWSPSGSHNEQFF	TGTGCCAGCAGCTGGTCCCCTTCAGGGTCCCACAATGAGCAGTTCTTC	few	TRBJ2-1	.	TRBV5-6
CASSLEAGMTEAFF	TGCGCCAGCAGCTTGGAGGCGGGGATGACTGAAGCTTTCTTT	few	TRBJ1-1	.	TRBV5-1
CASSHRPSAGYEQYF	TGTGCCAGCAGCCATCGACCCTCTGCGGGCTACGAGCAGTACTTC	.	TRBJ2-7	.	TRBV7-2
CASSCPGQGDNQPQHF	TGTGCCAGCAGCTGTCCGGGACAGGGAGACAATCAGCCCCAGCATTTT	many	TRBJ1-5	TRBD1	TRBV5-6
CASSPGPYEGANVLTF	TGTGCCAGCAGCCCAGGCCCCTACGAAGGAGCCAACGTCCTGACTTTC	few	TRBJ2-6	.	TRBV12-3/TRBV12-4
CASSLPDRNIQYF	TGTGCCAGCAGTTTACCGGACAGAAACATTCAGTACTTC	many	TRBJ2-4	.	TRBV28
CASSEGQRGYTF	TGTGCCAGCAGTGAAGGACAGAGGGGCTACACCTTC	.	TRBJ1-2	.	TRBV2
CSGGLSDTQYF	TGCAGCGGGGGACTCTCAGATACGCAGTATTTT	few	TRBJ2-3	.	TRBV29-1
CASSLVSSRNTEAFF	TGCGCCAGCAGCTTGGTTTCATCCAGGAACACTGAAGCTTTCTTT	many	TRBJ1-1	.	TRBV5-1
CASSLPGGFNQPQHF	TGTGCCAGCAGTTTACCCGGGGGTTTCAATCAGCCCCAGCATTTT	many	TRBJ1-5	.	TRBV12-3/TRBV12-4
CSVQPGTGVGGYTF	TGCAGCGTCCAACCCGGGACAGGGGTAGGGGGCTACACCTTC	.	TRBJ1-2	TRBD1	TRBV29-1
CSVGGANYGYTF	TGCAGCGTAGGGGGGGCTAACTATGGCTACACCTTC	.	TRBJ1-2	.	TRBV29-1
CSARRTAVSISPLHF	TGCAGTGCTAGAAGGACGGCTGTTTCTATCTCACCCCTCCACTTT	many	TRBJ1-6	.	TRBV20-1
CASTKGGRQPYNEQFF	TGTGCCAGCACCAAGGGGGGACGGCAGCCCTACAATGAGCAGTTCTTC	.	TRBJ2-1	.	TRBV28
CASSPTGTGSNEQYF	TGCGCCAGCAGCCCGACCGGGACAGGGTCCAACGAGCAGTACTTC	.	TRBJ2-7	TRBD1	TRBV5-1
CASSQERNQPQHF	TGTGCCAGCAGCCAAGAAAGGAATCAGCCCCAGCATTTT	few	TRBJ1-5	.	TRBV4-2
CASSQDQSRLQFF	TGTGCCAGCAGCCAAGATCAGAGCAGGCTTCAGTTCTTC	few	TRBJ2-1	.	TRBV3-1
CASSPGGREQYF	TGCGCCAGCAGTCCAGGGGGGAGGGAGCAGTACTTC	.	TRBJ2-7	.	TRBV10-1
CASSGTSGRNNEQFF	TGTGCCAGCAGTGGGACTAGCGGGAGAAACAATGAGCAGTTCTTC	.	TRBJ2-1	TRBD2	TRBV2
CASSSRRSNEQFF	TGTGCCAGCAGTAGCCGTAGAAGCAATGAGCAGTTCTTC	.	TRBJ2-1	.	TRBV28
CASSLNQRYYGYTF	TGCGCCAGCAGCTTGAACCAGCGTTACTATGGCTACACCTTC	many	TRBJ1-2	.	TRBV5-1
CATSDPGHGGEQYF	TGTGCCACCAGTGACCCGGGGCACGGCGGCGAGCAGTACTTC	few	TRBJ2-7	.	TRBV24-1
CASSYRGENYGYTF	TGCGCCAGCAGTTACAGGGGAGAGAACTATGGCTACACCTTC	many	TRBJ1-2	TRBD1	TRBV10-2
CSVAGTQNQPQHF	TGCAGCGTGGCCGGGACACAAAATCAGCCCCAGCATTTT	many	TRBJ1-5	.	TRBV29-1
CASSQDNLETDDEQFF	TGCGCCAGCAGCCAAGATAATCTAGAGACGGACGATGAGCAGTTCTTC	.	TRBJ2-1	.	TRBV4-3